The sequence of this TCR beta chain was determined in a study of blood T cells in healthy people across ages. General study results and limits: Among T cells, TCR beta diversity per million cells dropped roughly linearly as age rose.

Using a J-beta primer mix together with a sample-barcoded 5' primer, a second PCR was run for roughly 6 to 12 cycles. All cDNA molecules were each tagged by a template-switch adaptor with 12 random nucleotides. TCRdb processed the 5' RACE reads anew with MiXCR; each CDR3 protein has one entry. This table holds 1.5 million to 2 million distinct CDR3 sequences, 40% to 55% found once. CDR3 length: 15 residues. The V segment lost 5 bases and the J segment 9 bases; nucleotides outside the gene matches: 10. The germline CDR1 and CDR2 sequences are MDHEN and SYDVKM. This clonotype was seen a single time. Its antigen is not identified. Each sample gave at least 6 million isolated PBMCs.

This TCR was recovered from a middle-aged woman in good health. The sequenced sample was blood. The chain recombines TRBV28 with TRBJ2-1, with 10 positions matching TRBD1. As DNA, the CDR3 is TGTGCCAGCAGTACCTCGACAGGGGGCTGGAGTGAGCAGTTCTTC. Translated, it gives CASSTSTGGWSEQFF.